This T cell receptor (beta chain) was captured in a study of identifying expanded T cells in peripheral blood. Germline loops: CDR1 SGHNT, CDR2 YYREEE (reference sequence). The V and J ends lost 5 bases and 8 bases, in that order; junction bases with no gene match: 15. CDR3 length: 16 amino acids. This clone has just one count. The protocol was immunoSEQ multiplex PCR, while the TCRdb copy is restricted to in-frame clones and leaves out a portion. The data contain 70,000 to 100,000 clones, more than 70% of them singletons. This clonotype was obtained from a person between 18 and 69 years old in good health. What was sequenced was blood. V and J are TRBV5-4 and TRBJ2-4, with 8 nucleotides matching TRBD1. The chain's CDR3 is CASSPGQGGPRDIQYF. For the CDR3, the DNA is TGTGCCAGCAGTCCCGGACAGGGAGGCCCGCGGGACATTCAGTACTTC.